This T cell receptor beta chain stems from a study of monozygotic twins with inflammatory bowel disease. Findings of the study overall: The authors found no support for a single strong IBD-associated signal or clonotype.

In regard to this clonotype: The antigen is not known.

From roughly 3,200 ng of total RNA, each TCR library was prepared. Added by template switching were UMIs that each held a 6-nucleotide sample barcode. No DNA is given; TCRdb re-called the 5' RACE reads and lists each CDR3 protein once. The sample has some 440,000 distinct CDR3 sequences; the top ten hold 2.4%. The germline gives CDR1 SGHRS, CDR2 YFSETQ. CDR3 length: 14 amino acids. The sequence derives from a human donor with ulcerative colitis or Crohn's disease, or a healthy co-twin of an affected twin (not recorded which). The V call is TRBV5-1, the J call TRBJ2-3; the D gene TCRdb calls, TRBD2, cannot be checked with no DNA. The sample was blood. The CDR3 is CASSLSGTTDTQYF. Together with reference TRBV5-1 and TRBJ2-3, the CDR3 gives the full variable domain: KAGVTQTPRYLIKTRGQQVTLSCSPISGHRSVSWYQQTPGQGLQFLFEYFSETQRNKGNFPGRFSGRQFSNSRSEMNVSTLELGDSALYLCASSLSGTTDTQYFGPGTRLTVL.